This entry describes one TCR beta chain. Its cognate antigen is unknown. These data are taken from a study of blood T cells in healthy people across ages. Study-wide results and caveats: Shifts in expanded clonotypes may have been confounded by donor CMV status, which was unknown. TCR beta diversity correlated strongly with naive T cell percentage. Diversity figures derived from one million T cells were judged to underestimate the true value.

PCR was performed a second time for about 6 to 12 cycles using a sample-barcoded 5' primer and a J-beta primer mix. Sequencing recovered at least 2.5 million CDR3-containing paired-end reads from each sample. TCRdb recomputed calls from the 5' RACE reads with MiXCR, one row per CDR3 protein. The data show some 1.4 million distinct CDR3 sequences, about 40% seen once. V gave up 4 bases and J gave up 7 bases, with 32 bases separating them. The V gene's germline CDR1 is SGHRS and CDR2 YFSETQ. The CDR3 contains 19 residues. The chain combines TRBV5-1 with TRBJ1-1; D may be TRBD1 (5 bases). The specimen was blood. The clonotype was recovered from a woman under 30 in good health. CDR3 nucleotide sequence: TGCGCCAGCAGCCCGGGGGTGGTAAAAGGGGAGAGGGCAGGCGGTGAAGCTTTCTTT. Translation gives CASSPGVVKGERAGGEAFF.